Reported below is one T cell receptor (beta chain). Its antigen remains unidentified. A single base separates this from a much larger clone, so it may be a read error. From RNA transcripts, TCR beta CDR3 regions were amplified. Primed by the HTBI set, a first-round RT-PCR was run on the TCR CDR3. TCRdb ran MiXCR on the multiplex PCR reads and lists one entry per CDR3 protein. The sample includes 560,000 or so distinct CDR3 sequences, about 20% of them seen just once. The sample originates from a study of T cells in Graves' hyperthyroidism and ophthalmopathy. Study-level background: Upon initial diagnosis and before any treatment, peripheral blood was collected. Study results and limitations: Ophthalmopathy, which appeared later, was predicted by the model a median 6.5 months before onset.

Clinical Activity Scores of at least 3, NOSPECS grades of at least 4 and durations under 3 months characterized ophthalmopathy patients. Fresh 10 ml peripheral blood yielded PBMCs. The TCR comes from a man between 40 and 49 years old with Graves' ophthalmopathy. What was sequenced was blood.

DNA for the CDR3: TGTGCCAGCAGCTTAGGGGTGTATAGCACAGATACGCAGTGTTTT. Its translation is CASSLGVYSTDTQCF. The chain combines TRBV7-2 with TRBJ2-3; unclear D gene. Germline V CDR1 and CDR2: SGHTA, FQGNSA. This CDR3 has 15 residues.